These T cell receptor beta chains were read from a single sample in a study of T-cell reconstitution after alpha-beta-depleted transplantation in children. TCRdb re-derived calls from the PCR reads in MiXCR, one entry per CDR3 protein. The sample carries under 850,000 distinct CDR3 sequences, around 13% recorded once. The sequencing used PBMCs, collected before TCRalphabeta/CD19-depleted stem cell transplant. These receptors were collected from a girl aged 2 to 10 with congenital amegakaryocytic thrombocytopenia, due to receive a stem cell transplant. Both conserved end residues are part of each CDR3. The D gene is left open where the match is weak. Some rows have no size entry. The others give once, few or many, or a class for an expanded clone.

size: many
D: TRBD2
V: TRBV7-2
J: TRBJ2-1
CDR3: CASSTTRAGGKQFF
DNA: TGTGCCAGCTCAACCACGAGGGCGGGAGGAAAGCAGTTCTTC

size: many
D: TRBD1
V: TRBV7-6
J: TRBJ1-1
CDR3: CASSSTTTGAAFF
DNA: TGTGCCAGCAGCTCGACAACTACAGGGGCGGCTTTCTTT

size: NA
D: TRBD2
V: TRBV5-6
J: TRBJ2-1
CDR3: CASSLGAGAPYNEQFF
DNA: TGTGCCAGCAGCTTGGGAGCGGGAGCTCCCTACAATGAGCAGTTCTTC

size: many
D: NA
V: TRBV27
J: TRBJ2-2
CDR3: CASSAYPPTGELFF
DNA: TGTGCCAGCTCTGCCTACCCCCCAACCGGGGAGCTGTTTTTT

size: few
D: NA
V: TRBV29-1
J: TRBJ2-6
CDR3: CSVTGNSDVLTF
DNA: TGCAGCGTTACGGGGAACTCAGACGTCCTGACTTTC

size: NA
D: TRBD2
V: TRBV7-2
J: TRBJ2-7
CDR3: CASSEVAGVAKQYF
DNA: TGTGCCAGCAGCGAAGTAGCGGGAGTAGCCAAGCAGTACTTC

size: many
D: NA
V: TRBV29-1
J: TRBJ2-7
CDR3: CSVLVGGVYEQYF
DNA: TGCAGCGTTCTTGTGGGAGGTGTGTACGAGCAGTACTTC

size: few
D: NA
V: TRBV7-8
J: TRBJ2-5
CDR3: CASSPIMGGYQETQYF
DNA: TGTGCCAGCAGCCCCATCATGGGCGGGTACCAAGAGACCCAGTACTTC

size: many
D: NA
V: TRBV29-1
J: TRBJ1-1
CDR3: CSVRGRMNTEAFF
DNA: TGCAGCGTTCGGGGCAGGATGAACACTGAAGCTTTCTTT

size: many
D: NA
V: TRBV29-1
J: TRBJ2-3
CDR3: CSVTADTQYF
DNA: TGCAGCGTTACCGCGGATACGCAGTATTTT

size: NA
D: NA
V: TRBV5-1
J: TRBJ2-7
CDR3: CASSGGESRYEQYF
DNA: TGCGCCAGCAGCGGCGGGGAGTCAAGATACGAGCAGTACTTC

size: many
D: NA
V: TRBV29-1
J: TRBJ1-1
CDR3: CSVEDRTGTKGLKNTEAFF
DNA: TGCAGCGTTGAAGACCGTACCGGGACAAAGGGGTTAAAGAACACTGAAGCTTTCTTT

size: many
D: NA
V: TRBV20-1
J: TRBJ1-2
CDR3: CSAREGRYGYTF
DNA: TGCAGTGCTAGAGAAGGCCGTTATGGCTACACCTTC

size: NA
D: NA
V: TRBV18
J: TRBJ2-3
CDR3: CASSPSGVSTDTQYF
DNA: TGTGCCAGCTCACCATCCGGAGTGAGCACAGATACGCAGTATTTT

size: many
D: NA
V: TRBV20-1
J: TRBJ1-6
CDR3: CSASGYSDSPLHF
DNA: TGCAGTGCTAGCGGTTATTCCGATTCACCCCTCCACTTT

size: few
D: NA
V: TRBV20-1
J: TRBJ2-2
CDR3: CSAKYPGNTGELFF
DNA: TGCAGTGCTAAGTACCCAGGGAACACCGGGGAGCTGTTTTTT

size: many
D: TRBD2
V: TRBV20-1
J: TRBJ2-5
CDR3: CSARPLTSGQETQYF
DNA: TGCAGTGCTAGACCCTTGACTAGCGGGCAAGAGACCCAGTACTTC

size: many
D: NA
V: TRBV5-1
J: TRBJ2-2
CDR3: CASGLDTSPGELFF
DNA: TGCGCCAGCGGATTGGACACAAGCCCCGGGGAGCTGTTTTTT

size: few
D: NA
V: TRBV28
J: TRBJ2-7
CDR3: CASSLSLTNYEQYF
DNA: TGTGCCAGCAGTCTAAGCCTGACAAACTACGAGCAGTACTTC

size: NA
D: NA
V: TRBV14
J: TRBJ2-7
CDR3: CASSQVGSYHEQYF
DNA: TGTGCCAGCAGCCAAGTGGGATCGTACCACGAGCAGTACTTC

size: many
D: TRBD2
V: TRBV20-1
J: TRBJ2-1
CDR3: CSAQGTSGRASYNEQFF
DNA: TGCAGTGCTCAGGGGACTAGCGGGAGGGCATCCTACAATGAGCAGTTCTTC

size: many
D: NA
V: TRBV6-1
J: TRBJ2-2
CDR3: CASNRDLANTGELFF
DNA: TGTGCCAGCAATAGGGACCTCGCGAACACCGGGGAGCTGTTTTTT

size: NA
D: NA
V: TRBV7-8
J: TRBJ1-1
CDR3: CASSTSLGVTEAFF
DNA: TGTGCCAGCAGCACCTCCTTAGGGGTAACTGAAGCTTTCTTT

size: many
D: NA
V: TRBV20-1
J: TRBJ1-4
CDR3: CSARDEKLFF
DNA: TGCAGTGCTAGAGATGAAAAACTGTTTTTT

size: NA
D: NA
V: TRBV6-2/TRBV6-3
J: TRBJ2-6
CDR3: CASSYPWLGTSRSGANVLTF
DNA: TGTGCCAGCAGTTACCCCTGGTTAGGGACGAGCAGATCTGGGGCCAACGTCCTGACTTTC

size: NA
D: NA
V: TRBV6-5
J: TRBJ2-1
CDR3: CASSRSPNEQFF
DNA: TGTGCCAGCAGTAGGTCCCCCAATGAGCAGTTCTTC

size: few
D: NA
V: TRBV7-9
J: TRBJ2-5
CDR3: CASSSPKATQETQYF
DNA: TGTGCCAGCAGCTCCCCCAAGGCGACCCAAGAGACCCAGTACTTC

size: NA
D: NA
V: TRBV7-8
J: TRBJ2-5
CDR3: CASSPRLPKSGPYF
DNA: TGTGCCAGCAGCCCCCGGTTACCTAAGTCGGGTCCGTACTTC

size: few
D: TRBD1
V: TRBV7-7
J: TRBJ2-1
CDR3: CASSSGQGDYNEQFF
DNA: TGTGCCAGCAGCTCGGGACAGGGGGACTACAATGAGCAGTTCTTC

size: few
D: NA
V: TRBV19
J: TRBJ2-2
CDR3: CATKGGEASRTGELFF
DNA: TGTGCCACCAAGGGGGGGGAGGCCTCGAGGACCGGGGAGCTGTTTTTT

size: many
D: NA
V: TRBV29-1
J: TRBJ2-1
CDR3: CSVEGYGLYNEQFF
DNA: TGCAGCGTTGAAGGTTACGGCCTGTACAATGAGCAGTTCTTC

size: many
D: NA
V: TRBV4-2
J: TRBJ2-2
CDR3: CASSQDRAAASNTGELFF
DNA: TGTGCCAGCAGCCAAGATCGAGCCGCGGCGAGCAACACCGGGGAGCTGTTTTTT

size: few
D: NA
V: TRBV7-2
J: TRBJ2-1
CDR3: CASSLSLRASRNEQFF
DNA: TGTGCCAGCAGCTTAAGTCTGCGGGCGTCCCGCAATGAGCAGTTCTTC

size: many
D: TRBD2
V: TRBV7-9
J: TRBJ2-4
CDR3: CASKPTREYKNIQYF
DNA: TGTGCCAGCAAACCAACGCGGGAGTACAAAAACATTCAGTACTTC

size: many
D: NA
V: TRBV6-1
J: TRBJ2-1
CDR3: CASTGLAYNEQFF
DNA: TGCGCCAGCACAGGGCTCGCCTACAATGAGCAGTTCTTC

size: few
D: TRBD1
V: TRBV29-1
J: TRBJ2-1
CDR3: CSVYTGQGPYNEQFF
DNA: TGCAGCGTCTATACAGGACAGGGTCCCTACAATGAGCAGTTCTTC

size: many
D: NA
V: TRBV20-1
J: TRBJ1-1
CDR3: CSASPRTNTEAFF
DNA: TGCAGTGCTAGCCCCAGAACGAACACTGAAGCTTTCTTT

size: many
D: NA
V: TRBV20-1
J: TRBJ2-1
CDR3: CSARDPDYNEQFF
DNA: TGCAGTGCTAGAGACCCGGACTACAATGAGCAGTTCTTC

size: NA
D: NA
V: TRBV7-2
J: TRBJ2-5
CDR3: CASSFQMNF
DNA: TGTGCCAGCAGCTTTCAGATGAACTTC

size: many
D: NA
V: TRBV12-3/TRBV12-4
J: TRBJ2-3
CDR3: CASSFSAGKADTQYF
DNA: TGTGCCAGCAGTTTTTCGGCAGGGAAGGCAGATACGCAGTATTTT

size: many
D: TRBD1
V: TRBV20-1
J: TRBJ1-1
CDR3: CSVTQGMNTEAFF
DNA: TGCAGTGTCACACAGGGGATGAACACTGAAGCTTTCTTT

size: many
D: NA
V: TRBV10-3
J: TRBJ2-5
CDR3: CAIGGQATNQETQYF
DNA: TGTGCCATCGGAGGACAAGCAACAAACCAAGAGACCCAGTACTTC

size: NA
D: NA
V: TRBV5-1
J: TRBJ2-6
CDR3: CASSLNKSGANVLTF
DNA: TGCGCCAGCAGCCTTAACAAATCTGGGGCCAACGTCCTGACTTTC

size: many
D: TRBD1
V: TRBV12-3/TRBV12-4
J: TRBJ2-3
CDR3: CASSQRTGPDTQYF
DNA: TGTGCCAGCAGCCAACGGACAGGGCCAGATACGCAGTATTTT

size: few
D: TRBD2
V: TRBV5-1
J: TRBJ2-2
CDR3: CASRVAGRGGELFF
DNA: TGCGCCAGCAGAGTAGCGGGGCGCGGCGGGGAGCTGTTTTTT

size: few
D: TRBD1
V: TRBV14
J: TRBJ1-4
CDR3: CASSTGVRELFF
DNA: TGTGCCAGCAGCACAGGGGTCCGGGAACTGTTTTTT

size: NA
D: TRBD2
V: TRBV6-1
J: TRBJ2-1
CDR3: CASSQREGLYNEQFF
DNA: TGTGCCAGCAGCCAGCGGGAGGGTCTTTACAATGAGCAGTTCTTC

size: few
D: TRBD2
V: TRBV10-2
J: TRBJ2-1
CDR3: CASPKGLAGGPGNEQFF
DNA: TGCGCCAGCCCAAAGGGACTAGCGGGAGGGCCTGGGAATGAGCAGTTCTTC

size: few
D: NA
V: TRBV7-9
J: TRBJ2-1
CDR3: CASSPTLTETLSDEQFF
DNA: TGTGCCAGCAGCCCCACACTGACAGAGACCCTCAGCGATGAGCAGTTCTTC

size: few
D: NA
V: TRBV12-5
J: TRBJ2-4
CDR3: CASGLTTQGLGNIQYF
DNA: TGTGCTAGTGGTTTGACCACCCAGGGGTTGGGGAACATTCAGTACTTC

size: many
D: NA
V: TRBV5-1
J: TRBJ2-3
CDR3: CASRVSTDTQYF
DNA: TGCGCCAGCAGGGTTAGCACAGATACGCAGTATTTT

size: many
D: NA
V: TRBV6-5
J: TRBJ2-3
CDR3: CASSYGMGEERTDTQYF
DNA: TGTGCCAGCAGTTACGGGATGGGGGAGGAACGGACAGATACGCAGTATTTT

size: many
D: NA
V: TRBV20-1
J: TRBJ2-5
CDR3: CSARDYQGRGETQYF
DNA: TGCAGTGCTAGAGATTACCAGGGTCGAGGAGAGACCCAGTACTTC

size: many
D: TRBD2
V: TRBV20-1
J: TRBJ2-5
CDR3: CSASAPGTTNSETQYF
DNA: TGCAGTGCTTCCGCCCCCGGGACTACCAATTCGGAGACCCAGTACTTC

size: many
D: TRBD1
V: TRBV10-3
J: TRBJ2-7
CDR3: CAISPGQGFDEQYF
DNA: TGTGCCATCAGCCCGGGACAGGGGTTCGACGAGCAGTACTTC